The 5 T cell receptor beta chains below come from one sample, sequenced in a study of response to subunit inactivated influenza vaccine. TCRdb analysed the RT-PCR reads with MiXCR anew, one entry per CDR3 protein. The repertoire holds about 780,000 distinct CDR3 sequences, less than 20% seen once, with about a tenth in the top ten. Sample: PBMCs from blood, taken 4 to 6 days after vaccination. Every receptor here comes from a man in his fifties or sixties who received an inactivated influenza vaccine.

This clonotype was recorded a few times. The CDR3 DNA reads as TGTGCCAGCAGCCGGCGGACTAGCGGATCCTACGAGCAGTACTTC. Translating it yields CASSRRTSGSYEQYF. The chain uses TRBV12-3 or TRBV12-4 and TRBJ2-7; 10 bases map to TRBD2. The V segment lost 6 bases and the J segment 1 base; nucleotides outside the gene matches: 6. The CDR3 has 15 residues.

The chain combines TRBV10-3 with TRBJ2-7, with D tentatively TRBD2 (7 bases). V was pared by 0 bases and J by 3 bases, with 18 bases between. The CDR3 covers 17 residues. Germline CDR1 ENHRY, CDR2 SYGVKD. This chain's CDR3 is CAISESAGVGTFYEQYF. DNA for the CDR3: TGTGCCATCAGTGAGTCGGCGGGGGTCGGGACATTCTACGAGCAGTACTTC.

In nucleotides, the CDR3 is TGTGCCAGCCGGCGGGGGGGGGGCTACAATGAGCAGTTCTTC. Translation: CASRRGGGYNEQFF. V gene TRBV6-2 or TRBV6-3 combines with J gene TRBJ2-1, with TRBD2 matching over 9 bases. CDR3 length equals 14 residues. CDR1 and CDR2 (germline): MNHEY, SVGEGT. V lost 8 bases to trimming and J lost 3 bases; unmatched junction nucleotides: 5.

This clonotype turned up a few times. The rearrangement uses TRBV6-2 or TRBV6-3 and TRBJ2-3; perhaps D is TRBD1 or TRBD2 (6 bases each). Germline loops: CDR1 MNHEY, CDR2 SVGEGT. The CDR3 covers 16 residues. Trimming pared 5 bases from V and 3 bases from J, leaving 18 bases between. CDR3 protein: CASSTLGGGVTDTQYF. Written as DNA, the CDR3 is TGTGCCAGCAGTACCCTTGGAGGGGGAGTGACAGATACGCAGTATTTT.

This clonotype appeared a few times. This chain joins TRBV20-1 and TRBJ2-5; 8 positions match TRBD2. Germline CDR1 is DFQATT and CDR2 is SNEGSKA (reference sequence). The CDR3 loop spans 14 amino acids. The V segment lost 3 bases and the J segment 5 bases; nucleotides outside the gene matches: 8. CDR3 DNA: TGCAGTGCTAGGTCGGTAGCGGGAATCGAGACCCAGTACTTC. This encodes CSARSVAGIETQYF.